Detailed here is one T cell receptor beta chain. Its antigen remains unidentified. These data originate in a study of CD8 T cells in ankylosing spondylitis. Points from the study as a whole: Disease-linked clones were found to be CD8+ and relatively rare in peripheral blood. Reports say disease-linked clones showed up significantly more in matched ankylosing spondylitis synovial fluid.

Quantitative molecular-barcoded 5'-RACE generated the TCR beta libraries. Each CDR3 protein is one row after TCRdb ran MiXCR on the 5' RACE reads. This table holds approximately 110,000 distinct CDR3 sequences, nearly 25% found once. Trimming pared 7 bases from V and 6 bases from J, leaving 8 bases between. Per the germline V gene, CDR1 is LGHNT and CDR2 is FRNRAP. CDR3 size: 11 residues. The sequenced sample consisted of synovial fluid, either unsorted or a sorted T cell fraction (not recorded which). This clonotype was sampled from a male donor with ankylosing spondylitis. V is TRBV12-5 and J is TRBJ2-3; D is undetermined. For the CDR3, the DNA is TGTGCTAGTGCCCGGCCTGATACGCAGTATTTT. Protein: CASARPDTQYF.